Each of the 30 T cell receptor beta chains below was sequenced from the same sample in a study of tumor-infiltrating lymphocytes in primary liver carcinoma. Co-extraction yielded RNA and DNA from approximately 22-30 mg of unsorted bulk tissue. Starting from 400 to 500 ng of total RNA, TCR beta cDNA was produced with a primer in the constant region. ARM-PCR, slightly modified, supplied the TCR beta libraries through three nested multiplex PCR rounds. Primers for the first two PCR rounds were TRBV1-TRBV30 forward primers and a C-beta reverse primer (roughly 10 cycles per round). TCRdb re-called the multiplex PCR reads with MiXCR, one entry per CDR3 protein. Altogether approximately 120,000 distinct CDR3 sequences are present, 64% being singletons, with the ten largest covering 7.5% to 8.5%. The sequenced sample was liver tumor tissue from sampling region 3. Subset given: tumor region T3, left-lateral pole. These receptors originate from a woman in her fifties or sixties with primary liver carcinoma and hepatitis B virus infection.

This clonotype was detected once. A much larger clone lies a single base off, so this may be a read error. This sequence joins TRBV7-8 and TRBJ2-2; perhaps TRBD1 as D (6 bases). Trimming left V 5 bases short and J 10 bases short, with 11 bases between. There are 12 residues in the CDR3. Germline CDR1 is SGHVS and CDR2 is FQNEAQ. CDR3 region: CASSRTAEELFF. CDR3 DNA: TGTGCCAGCAGCCGGACAGCCGAGGAGCTGTTTTTT.

V gene TRBV28 combines with J gene TRBJ1-2; D ambiguous. The germline gives CDR1 MDHEN, CDR2 SYDVKM. With 4 bases removed from V and 4 bases from J, the gap between germline ends came to 16 bases. This CDR3 spans 15 amino acids. The CDR3 sequence is CASSSPDRLGYGYTF. The CDR3 bases are TGTGCCAGCAGTTCCCCGGACCGGCTGGGCTATGGCTACACCTTC.

In the case of this clonotype: Relative to the germline gene, one junction end is altered; a read error may explain this. The chain couples TRBV11-3 to TRBJ1-3; 7 bases line up with TRBD1. The CDR3 loop spans 16 amino acids. Germline-derived CDR1 and CDR2 are SGHNT and YENEEA. The CDR3, as DNA: TGTGCCAGCAACTTCGCAGGACAGGTCTCTGGAAACATCATATATTTT. Its protein product is CASNFAGQVSGNIIYF.

Many counts were recorded for this clonotype. This rearrangement joins TRBV12-5 to TRBJ2-7; D gene unclear. V was clipped by 3 bases and J by 5 bases, with 5 bases between them. This CDR3 region has 11 residues. Germline CDR1 LGHNT, CDR2 FRNRAP. The CDR3 loop is CASGFLDEQYF. CDR3 DNA sequence: TGTGCTAGTGGTTTTTTGGACGAGCAGTACTTC.

The rearrangement uses TRBV11-2 and TRBJ2-5; the match to TRBD2 covers 7 bases. The CDR3 runs to 13 residues. CDR1 and CDR2 from the germline V gene are SGHAT and FQNNGV. V shed 5 bases and J 13 bases; nucleotides not matched to a gene: 13. The CDR3 loop is CASSPWGGETLYF. The CDR3 DNA is TGTGCCAGCAGCCCCTGGGGGGGGGAGACTCTGTACTTC.

This clonotype was recorded a few times. This chain connects TRBV2 to TRBJ2-3, with 7 bases that match TRBD1. V was pared by 10 bases and J by 2 bases, with 6 bases of the junction left unmatched. The germline V gene encodes CDR1 SNHLY and CDR2 FYNNEI. The CDR3 is made up of 13 amino acids. The CDR3 sequence is CANFDRDTDTQYF. The CDR3 region has the DNA TGTGCCAACTTTGACAGGGACACAGATACGCAGTATTTT.

On this clonotype itself: One end of the junction does not line up with germline, which may come from a read error. V and J are TRBV28 and TRBJ2-7; 8 bases line up with TRBD2. There are 12 residues in the CDR3. The germline gives CDR1 MDHEN, CDR2 SYDVKM. In nucleotides, the CDR3 is TGCGAAGGGGGGCTAGCGGGCTACGAGCAGTACTTC. This translates into CEGGLAGYEQYF.

Remarks on this clonotype: The junction departs from the called germline gene at one end, perhaps through a read error. V is TRBV30 and J is TRBJ1-1, with a possible D match to TRBD1 (5 bases). This CDR3 is 16 amino acids long. The germline CDR1 and CDR2 sequences are GTSNPN and SVGIG (reference sequence). The CDR3 is CAWSGSGAGMNTEAFF. In nucleotides, the CDR3 is TGTGCTTGGAGTGGGAGTGGGGCAGGTATGAACACTGAAGCTTTCTTT. Supplemented by reference TRBV30 and TRBJ1-1, the full variable domain reads SQTIHQWPATLVQPVGSPLSLECTVEGTSNPNLYWYRQAAGRGLQLLFYSVGIGQISSEVPQNLSASRPQDRQFILSSKKLLLSDSGFYLCAWSGSGAGMNTEAFFGQGTRLTVV.

With respect to this clonotype: The junction departs from germline at one end; a sequencing error may be responsible. The chain recombines TRBV4-2 with TRBJ1-6, with 9 bases identical to TRBD1. The CDR3 loop spans 18 amino acids. Germline V gives CDR1 LGHNA, CDR2 YNFKEQ. CDR3 in amino acids: CTSSQERDRADLNSPLHF. The CDR3 DNA reads as TGTACCAGCAGCCAAGAAAGGGACAGGGCGGATCTAAATTCACCCCTCCACTTT.

The chain joins TRBV20-1 to TRBJ1-5, with 9 bases matching TRBD1. After removal of 4 bases from V and 0 bases from J, the junction contained 4 bases not matched to a gene. CDR1 is DFQATT and CDR2 is SNEGSKA in the germline V gene (reference sequence). The CDR3 runs 15 residues. CDR3 residues: CSATGTGYSNQPQHF. The CDR3 coding sequence is TGCAGTGCTACCGGGACAGGGTATAGCAATCAGCCCCAGCATTTT.

To note about this clonotype: A read error is possible here, since a much larger clone lies one base away. V and J are TRBV10-3 and TRBJ1-5; a weak D match, TRBD1 (5 bases). Per germline, CDR1 ENHRY and CDR2 SYGVKD. V was trimmed by 3 bases and J by 4 bases, leaving 10 bases between them. The CDR3 sequence is 14 residues long. The CDR3 loop reads CAISEAGPNQPQHF. The DNA for the CDR3 is TGTGCCATCAGTGAAGCAGGGCCTAATCAGCCCCAGCATTTT.

With regard to this clonotype: A much larger clone sits a single nucleotide away, making a read error possible. V and J are TRBV10-3 and TRBJ2-1; 7 bases map to TRBD1. Germline trimming cut 8 bases from V and 6 bases from J; bases unmatched to any gene: 7. CDR3 length: 13 residues. Germline V gene lookup returns CDR1 ENHRY and CDR2 SYGVKD. In nucleotides, the CDR3 is TGTGCCATCGGTGGGAGACAGGGCAATGAGCAGTTCTTC. This encodes CAIGGRQGNEQFF.

This clonotype was observed at least ten times. J is TRBJ2-7 and V is TRBV5-6; D may correspond to TRBD1 or TRBD2 (5 bases each). Per the germline V gene, CDR1 is SGHDT and CDR2 is YYEEEE. The CDR3 totals 15 residues. Trimming removed 4 bases at V and 3 bases at J, with 17 bases between. The DNA of the CDR3 is TGTGCCAGCAGCGTAACGGGACGCCTCAACTACGAGCAGTACTTC. Protein sequence: CASSVTGRLNYEQYF.

This chain uses TRBV7-9 with TRBJ1-2; a weak D match, TRBD1 (5 bases). V lost 4 bases, J lost 0 bases, and 12 bases lay in between. Germline V gene data show CDR1 as SEHNR and CDR2 as FQNEAQ (reference sequence). There are 15 residues in the CDR3. CDR3 amino acids: CASSSGQSTNYGYTF. The CDR3 region has the DNA TGTGCCAGCAGCTCAGGACAATCTACTAACTATGGCTACACCTTC.

Remarks on this clonotype: No conserved phenylalanine or tryptophan ends this CDR3, so it is likely a read error. The V and J genes are TRBV12-3 or TRBV12-4 and TRBJ2-1; 8 bases match TRBD1. The CDR3 sequence is 16 residues long. J was trimmed by 6 bases and V by 6 bases; bases with no gene match: 13. The CDR3 protein is CASRRLQGVLSNEQFL. The CDR3 DNA sequence: TGTGCCAGCAGACGACTACAGGGGGTATTGTCCAATGAGCAGTTCTTA.

This clonotype was seen a single time. The junction and the germline gene differ at one end; a read error may be behind it. The chain employs TRBV11-2 and TRBJ2-1; 7 positions match TRBD2. The CDR3 spans 13 residues. CDR1 is SGHAT and CDR2 is FQNNGV in the germline V gene. CDR3 nucleotides: TGTGCCAACAGCCTGGGGGGGACTGGTGAGCAGTTCTTC. As protein: CANSLGGTGEQFF.

Points on this clonotype: The missing conserved phenylalanine or tryptophan at the end of this CDR3 makes a read error likely. In DNA, the CDR3 is TGCAGCGTTGAGGGTGGGGCCCAAGAGACCCAGTACATT. Residues: CSVEGGAQETQYI. The V gene is TRBV29-1, the J gene TRBJ2-5, with D perhaps matching TRBD1 (5 bases). V was pared by 3 bases and J by 1 base, with 9 bases between. This CDR3 has 13 residues. Looked up from germline, CDR1 is SQVTM and CDR2 is ANQGSEA.

This clonotype was picked up many times. The chain has TRBV6-1 and TRBJ2-3, with D possibly TRBD1 on 5 matching bases. The CDR3 covers 16 residues. Between the trimmed V and J ends, which lost 1 base and 3 bases, there was a span of 14 bases. Germline CDR1 MNHNS, CDR2 SASEGT. Written as DNA, the CDR3 is TGTGCCAGCAGTGAAGGGTCAGTGGGGCCGACAGATACGCAGTATTTT. Translation: CASSEGSVGPTDTQYF.

V is TRBV29-1 and J is TRBJ2-7, with D possibly being TRBD1 or TRBD2 (5 bases each). The CDR3 runs to 13 residues. V was pared by 6 bases and J by 9 bases, with 21 bases between. Per the germline V gene, CDR1 is SQVTM and CDR2 is ANQGSEA. The CDR3 here is CSVTGTSVNGQYF. DNA for the CDR3: TGCAGCGTGACGGGGACGAGCGTCAACGGGCAGTACTTC.

Worth noting for this clonotype: Here the CDR3 omits its conserved ending phenylalanine or tryptophan, so a read error is the likely source. The chain couples TRBV11-2 to TRBJ2-3; 7 bases align to TRBD2. CDR3 length equals 17 residues. Per the germline V gene, CDR1 is SGHAT and CDR2 is FQNNGV. DNA of the CDR3: TGTGCCAGCAGCTTAGGGGGACTAACGTGCACGTCAGATATGCAGTATTTG. This translates into CASSLGGLTCTSDMQYL.

Turning to this clonotype: Possible read error: a much larger clone is one base away. Since the CDR3 does not end with the conserved phenylalanine or tryptophan, this likely comes from a read error. This sequence joins TRBV5-5 and TRBJ2-3; TRBD1 aligns across 9 bases. With 4 bases clipped from V and 4 bases from J, the junction kept 7 bases outside the gene matches. CDR1 is SGHKS and CDR2 is YYEKEE in the germline V gene (reference sequence). CDR3 length equals 15 residues. The CDR3 nucleotides are TGTGCCAGCAGCCCAGGGACAGGGTTCGCAGATACGCAGTATTCT. This codes for CASSPGTGFADTQYS.

Note on this clonotype: A clone one base away is much larger, so this may be a read error. The chain joins TRBV29-1 to TRBJ2-1; 7 nucleotides align to TRBD2. Germline V CDR1 and CDR2: SQVTM, ANQGSEA. V lost 4 bases, J lost 6 bases, and 3 bases stayed unmatched. This CDR3 region has 12 residues. For the CDR3, the DNA is TGCAGCGTTGGGGGGACTACCAATGAGCAGTTCTTC. Its protein product is CSVGGTTNEQFF.

The chain uses TRBV29-1 and TRBJ2-1; D gene ambiguous. V shed 6 bases and J shed 7 bases, with 19 bases lying between them. This CDR3 is built from 14 residues. Germline V gives CDR1 SQVTM, CDR2 ANQGSEA. The CDR3 sequence: CSVDLEDMGNEQFF. The CDR3 region has the DNA TGCAGCGTCGACCTGGAAGATATGGGAAATGAGCAGTTCTTC.

A remark on this clonotype: A read error is possible here, since a much larger clone lies one base away. The rearrangement uses TRBV6-5 and TRBJ2-1, with unresolved D. The CDR3 has 15 residues. The germline V gene encodes CDR1 MNHEY and CDR2 SVGAGI. This CDR3 reads CASSVLPSAYNEEFF. The DNA for the CDR3 is TGTGCCAGCAGTGTACTACCCTCTGCTTACAATGAGGAGTTCTTC.

This clonotype was seen ten or more times. The chain combines TRBV6-5 with TRBJ2-7, with 9 bases lining up with TRBD2. Looked up from germline, CDR1 is MNHEY and CDR2 is SVGAGI. The CDR3 covers 14 residues. V dropped 4 bases and J dropped 3; count of bases not matched to a gene: 4. CDR3 in amino acids: CASSSSGANYEQYF. The CDR3 DNA reads as TGTGCCAGCAGTTCTAGCGGGGCAAACTACGAGCAGTACTTC.

V and J are TRBV4-2 and TRBJ1-6; 8 nucleotides agree with TRBD1. V lost 3 bases and J lost 9; bases outside the gene matches: 10. The CDR3 sequence is 16 residues long. CDR1 and CDR2 from the germline V gene are LGHNA and YNFKEQ. This CDR3 reads CASSQDTTGDGSPLHF. The DNA for the CDR3 is TGTGCCAGCAGCCAGGATACGACAGGGGACGGTTCACCCCTCCACTTT.

This clonotype was counted ten times or more. The V and J genes are TRBV4-2 and TRBJ2-2; TRBD2 might be the D (6 bases). This CDR3 comprises 16 residues. Germline V lookup: CDR1 LGHNA, CDR2 YNFKEQ. Trimming cost V 4 bases and J 1 base, with 13 bases left between them. CDR3 loop: CASSLMGLRNTGELFF. DNA for the CDR3: TGTGCCAGCAGCCTGATGGGACTTCGGAACACCGGGGAGCTGTTTTTT.

Details on this clonotype: One base away lies a much larger clone, so this may be a sequencing read error. The chain carries TRBV12-3 or TRBV12-4 and TRBJ1-5; D gene unclear. TRBJ2-3 matches the DNA end more closely, so the J call is doubtful. The CDR3 has 15 residues. The chain's CDR3 is CASSQLSSVNQPQYF. Written as DNA, the CDR3 is TGTGCCAGCAGCCAATTATCCAGTGTTAATCAGCCCCAGTATTTT.

Many counts were recorded for this clonotype. V usage is TRBV29-1 and J usage is TRBJ2-1; D gene ambiguous. V shed 4 bases and J shed 0 bases, with 10 bases lying between them. Germline CDR1 is SQVTM and CDR2 is ANQGSEA. The CDR3 extends over 14 amino acids. The chain's CDR3 is CSVVGRSSYNEQFF. Written as DNA, the CDR3 is TGCAGCGTTGTAGGCAGGTCCTCCTACAATGAGCAGTTCTTC.

A remark on this clonotype: No conserved phenylalanine or tryptophan ends this CDR3, so it is likely a read error. J is TRBJ1-1 and V is TRBV11-2; perhaps TRBD1 as D (6 bases). This CDR3 has 15 amino acids. Germline V gene lookup returns CDR1 SGHAT and CDR2 FQNNGV. CDR3 sequence (DNA): TGTGTCAGCAGCTTAGTAGTGGCAGGGGTTACTGAAGCTTTCGTT. It codes for CVSSLVVAGVTEAFV.